This T cell receptor (beta chain) was recorded in a study of cytomegalovirus exposure and HLA in healthy donors. Study conclusions and caveats: One cluster of highly shared sequence variants probably arose as a sequencing artifact. TRBV6-2, TRBV6-3 and some other V segments were excluded as indistinguishable.

The V segment lost 0 bases and the J segment 5 bases; nucleotides outside the gene matches: 6. The germline CDR1 and CDR2 sequences are LGHNA and YSLEER. The CDR3 contains 16 residues. As concerns this clone: Its target is not known.

60 Vbeta and 13 Jbeta primers were used in PCR. Assay: immunoSEQ multiplex PCR; the TCRdb copy retains only in-frame clones and omits some. The data show 150,000 to 200,000 clones, more than 75% seen once. This TCR was recovered from a woman between 40 and 50 years old in good health and CMV-seronegative. This chain uses TRBV4-3 with TRBJ2-3, with 9 bases identical to TRBD1. Sample: PBMCs. This chain's CDR3 is CASSQELGTGLDTQYF. The CDR3 coding sequence is TGCGCCAGCAGCCAAGAGTTAGGGACAGGGTTAGATACGCAGTATTTT.